This passage covers 26 T cell receptor beta chains from one sample sequenced in a study of OX40 agonist ivuxolimab in advanced cancers. Sequenced by immunoSEQ multiplex PCR; TCRdb stores in-frame clones only, minus some. Of 45,000 to 60,000 clones listed, approximately 87% are singletons. Sequencing was performed on CD4+ or CD8+ T cells sorted from blood, taken in a trial of the OX40 agonist ivuxolimab. Receptors were obtained from an adult with an advanced solid tumor such as melanoma, head and neck, liver or kidney cancer.

This sequence joins TRBV5-6 and TRBJ2-7; 9 bases agree with TRBD1. The germline gives CDR1 SGHDT, CDR2 YYEEEE. After removal of 4 bases from V and 3 bases from J, the junction contained 8 bases not matched to a gene. This CDR3 comprises 15 residues. The CDR3 DNA reads TGTGCCAGCAGCGCCGGGACAGGGAGTAACTACGAGCAGTACTTC. Translated, it gives CASSAGTGSNYEQYF.

This clone is deemed medium-sized. This chain links TRBV4-3 with TRBJ1-4, with D perhaps matching TRBD1 (5 bases). Germline V gene data show CDR1 as LGHNA and CDR2 as YSLEER. The length of the CDR3 is 19 residues. Deletions cut 0 bases from V and 0 bases from J, with 17 bases between. This CDR3 is CASSQETQSGTATNEKLFF. In DNA form, the CDR3 reads TGCGCCAGCAGCCAAGAAACACAATCTGGGACCGCAACTAATGAAAAACTGTTTTTT.

The sample holds one count of this clone. This sequence joins TRBV7-6 and TRBJ2-2; 8 nucleotides line up with TRBD1. Germline lookup yields CDR1 SGHVS and CDR2 FNYEAQ. The CDR3 has 18 residues. V trimming: 5 bases; J trimming: 0 bases; junction bases outside the gene matches: 11. The CDR3 coding sequence is TGTGCCAGCAGCCTCGACAGGGGCACTGTTTCGAACACCGGGGAGCTGTTTTTT. It specifies CASSLDRGTVSNTGELFF.

The rearrangement joins TRBV21-1 to TRBJ2-7; TRBD1, as called in the table, went unchecked against the DNA. TRBV21-1 corresponds to a pseudogene. The CDR3 runs 15 residues. The CDR3 is CASSIHQDSFYEQYF. CDR3 bases: TGTGCCAGCAGCATTCACCAGGACAGTTTTTACGAGCAGTACTTC.

The chain carries TRBV29-1 and TRBJ2-1, with 9 bases matching TRBD1. The CDR3 runs to 12 residues. V was pared by 4 bases and J by 5 bases, with 0 bases of the junction left unmatched. Germline CDR1 reads SQVTM; CDR2 reads ANQGSEA. The CDR3 loop is CSVGTGDNEQFF. CDR3 bases: TGCAGCGTTGGGACAGGGGACAATGAGCAGTTCTTC.

The V gene is TRBV29-1, the J gene TRBJ2-7; 11 nucleotides line up with TRBD2. With 6 bases clipped from V and 5 bases from J, the junction kept 12 bases outside the gene matches. The CDR3 length is 15 residues. Germline V gene sequence: CDR1 SQVTM, CDR2 ANQGSEA. The CDR3 nucleotides are TGCAGCGTCCGACTAGCGGGGAGTGTTCCGAACGAGCAGTACTTC. It yields the protein CSVRLAGSVPNEQYF.

The CDR3 coding sequence is TGTGCCAGCAGCCAGGGCCAGGGCATCGGAAACACCATATATTTT. Protein sequence: CASSQGQGIGNTIYF. The rearrangement links TRBV6-5 to TRBJ1-3; D possibly corresponds to TRBD1 (5 bases). Germline V lookup: CDR1 MNHEY, CDR2 SVGAGI. Trimming took off 6 bases at V and 4 bases at J, with 16 bases between the two ends. The CDR3 length is 15 residues.

The chain links TRBV5-3 to TRBJ2-3; no clear D gene. TRBV5-3 is placed among ORFs of uncertain function. CDR3 length: 13 amino acids. Trimming cost V 4 bases and J 6 bases, with 12 bases left between them. This CDR3 is CARSQKGGDTQYF. The CDR3 DNA reads TGTGCCAGAAGCCAAAAAGGCGGTGATACGCAGTATTTT.

V is TRBV29-1 and J is TRBJ2-3, with 8 bases identical to TRBD2. The CDR3 runs 14 residues. Losses at the gene ends were 3 bases for V and 6 bases for J; bases not matched to a gene: 8. The V gene's germline CDR1 is SQVTM and CDR2 ANQGSEA. Here the CDR3 reads CSVESGTSMDTQYF. CDR3 nucleotide sequence: TGCAGCGTTGAGTCCGGGACTAGTATGGATACGCAGTATTTT.

J is TRBJ1-3 and V is TRBV6-1; D unclear. Trimming removed 2 bases at V and 0 bases at J, with 17 bases between. Germline CDR1 MNHNS, CDR2 SASEGT. The CDR3 contains 18 residues. The CDR3 DNA follows: TGTGCCAGCAGTGAAAGGGAGACCGTAAGTTCCTCTGGAAACACCATATATTTT. It codes for CASSERETVSSSGNTIYF.

The rearrangement links TRBV7-9 to TRBJ1-1, with 8 bases aligning to TRBD1. Germline CDR1 is SEHNR and CDR2 is FQNEAQ (reference sequence). Losses at the gene ends were 5 bases for V and 3 bases for J; bases not matched to a gene: 11. The CDR3 sequence is 16 residues long. The CDR3 protein is CASSRGQGGRDTEAFF. The CDR3 DNA reads as TGTGCCAGCAGCCGAGGACAGGGTGGTAGGGACACTGAAGCTTTCTTT.

The J gene is TRBJ1-1, the V gene TRBV11-1; 7 positions agree with TRBD1. V trimming: 5 bases; J trimming: 4 bases; junction bases outside the gene matches: 4. The CDR3 is 13 residues long. Germline-derived CDR1 and CDR2 are SGHAT and FQDESV (reference sequence). This chain's CDR3 is CASSLWTGTEAFF. The CDR3 region has the DNA TGTGCCAGCAGCCTCTGGACAGGCACTGAAGCTTTCTTT.

This rearrangement joins TRBV7-2 to TRBJ2-7; TRBD1 or TRBD2 may be the D gene (6 bases each). V was clipped by 4 bases and J by 2 bases, with 24 bases between them. The CDR3 extends over 18 amino acids. Germline loops: CDR1 SGHTA, CDR2 FQGNSA. The CDR3 protein is CASSYRDGTAIPPYEQYF. Here the CDR3 DNA reads TGTGCCAGCAGCTACAGGGACGGGACTGCCATACCTCCCTACGAGCAGTACTTC.

This chain joins TRBV9 and TRBJ1-1; D ambiguous. V lost 0 bases and J 1 base, leaving 4 bases between the germline ends. The CDR3 consists of 13 residues. Germline CDR1 is SGDLS and CDR2 is YYNGEE. CDR3 bases: TGTGCCAGCAGCGTAGACTGGAACACTGAAGCTTTCTTT. Amino acid sequence: CASSVDWNTEAFF.

This clone is medium-sized within its sample. The chain employs TRBV7-6 and TRBJ2-7; D unresolved. CDR3 length equals 13 residues. CDR1 is SGHVS and CDR2 is FNYEAQ in the germline V gene. The V end lost 4 bases, the J end lost 2 bases, and 9 bases lay between the germline ends. The CDR3 sequence is CASSSSRTYEQYF. The CDR3 nucleotides read TGTGCCAGCAGCTCAAGCAGGACCTACGAGCAGTACTTC.

The rearrangement links TRBV15 to TRBJ2-1; 8 bases agree with TRBD2. Losses at the gene ends were 1 base for V and 8 bases for J; bases not matched to a gene: 4. Germline V CDR1 and CDR2: LNHNV, YYDKDF (reference sequence). The CDR3 extends over 14 amino acids. In nucleotides, the CDR3 is TGTGCCACCAGCAGAGGCGGACTAGCAGATGAGCAGTTCTTC. Protein product: CATSRGGLADEQFF.

This chain uses TRBV7-2 with TRBJ2-1; 8 bases align to TRBD2. CDR3 length equals 15 residues. V shed 8 bases and J 0 bases; nucleotides not matched to a gene: 6. Germline V gives CDR1 SGHTA, CDR2 FQGNSA. The CDR3 DNA reads as TGTGCCAGCGGGTCGGGGGGGAGCTCCTACAATGAGCAGTTCTTC. Translation: CASGSGGSSYNEQFF.

Concerning this clone itself: A read error may account for a junction end that differs from germline. This rearrangement joins TRBV7-7 to TRBJ2-1, with D perhaps matching TRBD1 (7 bases). The CDR3 sequence is 16 residues long. Germline-derived CDR1 and CDR2 are SSHAT and FNYEAQ (reference sequence). CDR3 residues: CASSLGGTVAYNEQFF. DNA of the CDR3: TGTGCTAGCAGCTTAGGGGGGACAGTCGCCTACAATGAGCAGTTCTTC.

The chain has TRBV27 and TRBJ1-5; a possible D gene is TRBD1 (6 bases). The CDR3 sequence is 14 residues long. V gave up 6 bases and J gave up 7 bases, with 16 bases separating them. Germline values: CDR1 MNHEY, CDR2 SMNVEV (reference sequence). This CDR3 reads CASSPIEGGQPQHF. The CDR3 bases are TGTGCCAGCAGCCCCATTGAAGGGGGGCAGCCCCAGCATTTT.

This clone was observed at least ten times. The V and J genes are TRBV4-3 and TRBJ2-1; weak D call: TRBD2 (5 bases). Trimming shortened V by 0 bases and J by 0 bases, and 12 bases separated the two germline ends. The CDR3 is 17 residues long. CDR1 and CDR2 from the germline V gene are LGHNA and YSLEER. The CDR3 coding sequence is TGCGCCAGCAGCCAAGATCCTCGGGGTGGCTCCTACAATGAGCAGTTCTTC. It is translated as CASSQDPRGGSYNEQFF.

The CDR3 region is CASSQEGHYEQYF. As DNA, the CDR3 is TGCGCCAGCAGCCAAGAGGGGCACTACGAGCAGTACTTC. The rearrangement uses TRBV4-1 and TRBJ2-7, with a possible D match to TRBD1 (5 bases). Germline CDR1 is MGHRA and CDR2 is YSYEKL. The CDR3 totals 13 residues. Trimming removed 0 bases from V and 3 bases from J, with 6 bases in between.

The J gene is TRBJ2-3, the V gene TRBV7-3; D is ambiguous. Trimming left V 2 bases short and J 2 bases short, with 2 bases between. This CDR3 region has 12 residues. Germline lookup yields CDR1 SGHTA and CDR2 FQGTGA. The CDR3 spells CASSLDTDTQYF. Here the CDR3 DNA reads TGTGCCAGCAGCTTAGACACAGATACGCAGTATTTT.

The chain uses TRBV9 and TRBJ2-2; no definite D call. CDR3 size: 13 residues. Looked up from germline, CDR1 is SGDLS and CDR2 is YYNGEE. The ends were cut back, 2 bases at V and 9 bases at J, with 11 bases in the middle. The CDR3: CASSVWEWRELFF. CDR3 coding DNA: TGTGCCAGCAGCGTTTGGGAATGGCGGGAGCTGTTTTTT.

The genes are TRBV2 and TRBJ1-2; a possible D gene is TRBD1 (5 bases). V lost 2 bases and J lost 6, with 13 bases in between. From germline, CDR1 is SNHLY and CDR2 FYNNEI. This CDR3 is built from 14 residues. The CDR3 is CASSERGQGHGYTF. The CDR3 DNA sequence: TGTGCCAGCAGTGAAAGGGGCCAGGGCCATGGCTACACCTTC.

This chain uses TRBV7-8 with TRBJ1-5, with TRBD1 matching 9 bases. Germline CDR1 and CDR2: SGHVS and FQNEAQ. The trim removed 5 bases at V and 4 bases at J, leaving 9 bases unmatched. This CDR3 is 16 amino acids long. The CDR3 protein is CASSRPLTGGNQPQHF. DNA for the CDR3: TGTGCCAGCAGCCGGCCCCTGACAGGGGGGAATCAGCCCCAGCATTTT.

This chain uses TRBV28 with TRBJ2-4; no clear D gene. This CDR3 has 13 residues. Germline V CDR1 and CDR2: MDHEN, SYDVKM. Between the trimmed V and J ends, which lost 5 bases and 4 bases, there was a span of 9 bases. The CDR3 nucleotides are TGTGCCAGCAGTAAGGTCCCGAAAAACATTCAGTACTTC. It yields the protein CASSKVPKNIQYF.